The 30 T cell receptor beta chains given below trace back to one sample, sequenced in a study of blood T cell repertoires in COVID-19. Repertoires were generated with immunoSEQ multiplex PCR, while TCRdb's copy carries only in-frame clones and drops some. Seen here are over 200,000 clones, approximately 80% observed once, and the top ten hold roughly 7.8%. What was sequenced was peripheral blood. Every receptor here comes from a woman of 80 years or more with COVID-19, enrolled during active disease.

The chain links TRBV6-1 to TRBJ2-2; D might be TRBD1 (6 bases). Per germline, CDR1 MNHNS and CDR2 SASEGT. This CDR3 region has 14 residues. The germline V and J ends were trimmed by 7 bases and 8 bases, with 17 bases remaining between them. The CDR3 region is CASTPQGMLGELFF. The CDR3 DNA reads as TGTGCCAGCACCCCTCAGGGGATGTTGGGGGAGCTGTTTTTT.

V usage is TRBV4-1 and J usage is TRBJ1-4; the match to TRBD1 covers 7 bases. The junction had 9 bases not matched to a gene; V was cut back by 4 bases and J by 7 bases. This CDR3 comprises 15 residues. Looked up from germline, CDR1 is MGHRA and CDR2 is YSYEKL. CDR3 in DNA: TGCGCCAGCAGCCGCCAGGGGGATGGTAGTGAAAAACTGTTTTTT. As protein: CASSRQGDGSEKLFF.

The V call is TRBV2, the J call TRBJ1-1; D call uncertain. The V and J ends lost 9 bases and 1 base respectively, with 15 bases between them. The CDR3 totals 14 residues. The germline gives CDR1 SNHLY, CDR2 FYNNEI. The CDR3 region is CARVSFYGNTEAFF. Here the CDR3 DNA reads TGTGCCAGAGTATCCTTTTACGGGAACACTGAAGCTTTCTTT.

The V call is TRBV29-1, the J call TRBJ1-2; 9 nucleotides align to TRBD1. The ends lost 5 bases at V and 4 bases at J; junction bases unmatched: 8. The CDR3 loop spans 14 amino acids. Germline V gives CDR1 SQVTM, CDR2 ANQGSEA. The CDR3 sequence: CSVPGTGTFYGYTF. The DNA for the CDR3 is TGCAGCGTTCCCGGGACAGGGACCTTCTATGGCTACACCTTC.

The V call is TRBV4-2, the J call TRBJ1-6; 8 bases fit TRBD1. CDR3 length: 20 residues. Per germline, CDR1 LGHNA and CDR2 YNFKEQ. The V and J ends lost 1 base and 0 bases, in that order; junction bases with no gene match: 11. The CDR3 is CASSQVPGQGLPSYNSPLHF. As DNA, the CDR3 is TGTGCCAGCAGCCAAGTTCCTGGACAGGGACTACCCTCCTATAATTCACCCCTCCACTTT.

V and J are TRBV7-9 and TRBJ1-6; TRBD1 aligns across 7 bases. The V gene's germline CDR1 is SEHNR and CDR2 FQNEAQ (reference sequence). The CDR3 covers 19 residues. J lost 0 bases, V lost 5 bases, and 13 bases had no gene match. CDR3 loop: CASSPPGDSRSSYNSPLHF. The DNA for the CDR3 is TGTGCCAGCAGCCCGCCCGGGGACAGCAGAAGCTCCTATAATTCACCCCTCCACTTT.

This clone was recorded only once. J is TRBJ2-4 and V is TRBV7-3, with 7 bases matching TRBD2. The germline gives CDR1 SGHTA, CDR2 FQGTGA. The CDR3 is 12 amino acids. Germline trimming cut 6 bases from V and 11 bases from J; bases unmatched to any gene: 7. Here the CDR3 reads CASRPPGGFQYF. CDR3 bases: TGTGCCAGCAGGCCGCCGGGAGGATTTCAGTACTTC.

The V gene is TRBV5-1, the J gene TRBJ1-1; D may be TRBD1 (5 bases). This CDR3 has 14 amino acids. With 4 bases removed from V and 0 bases from J, the gap between germline ends came to 10 bases. CDR1 is SGHRS and CDR2 is YFSETQ in the germline V gene. The CDR3 loop reads CASSRQGMNTEAFF. The CDR3 nucleotides are TGCGCCAGCAGCCGCCAGGGCATGAACACTGAAGCTTTCTTT.

The rearrangement uses TRBV2 and TRBJ2-1, with D perhaps matching TRBD1 (5 bases). V shed 3 bases and J shed 5 bases, with 8 bases lying between them. The CDR3 runs to 13 residues. From germline, CDR1 is SNHLY and CDR2 FYNNEI. The CDR3, as DNA: TGTGCCAGCAGTGATCCCAGGGACAATGAGCAGTTCTTC. It translates to CASSDPRDNEQFF.

This chain uses TRBV19 with TRBJ2-5; D gene ambiguous. This CDR3 is built from 10 residues. Germline lookup yields CDR1 LNHDA and CDR2 SQIVND (reference sequence). Trimming shortened V by 9 bases and J by 5 bases, and 7 bases separated the two germline ends. In DNA, the CDR3 is TGTGCCAGCGGTTCGGAGACCCAGTACTTC. Encoded protein: CASGSETQYF.

The chain recombines TRBV6-5 with TRBJ2-1; D is uncertain. Germline CDR1 is MNHEY and CDR2 is SVGAGI. The V end lost 0 bases, the J end lost 7 bases, and 10 bases lay between the germline ends. The CDR3 has 14 residues. The CDR3 DNA sequence: TGTGCCAGCAGTTACTCCCCTATGCTGAATGAGCAGTTCTTC. It is translated as CASSYSPMLNEQFF.

This chain uses TRBV28 with TRBJ1-2; D gene uncertain. Trimming took off 6 bases at V and 0 bases at J, with 14 bases between the two ends. The germline V gene has CDR1 MDHEN and CDR2 SYDVKM. The CDR3 is 15 amino acids. The CDR3 nucleotides read TGTGCCAGCAGGGCTACCGGGATATCTAACTATGGCTACACCTTC. Residues: CASRATGISNYGYTF.

The chain uses TRBV6-5 and TRBJ2-7, with TRBD2 identical over 8 bases. Germline CDR1 MNHEY, CDR2 SVGAGI. Trimming took 7 bases from V and 10 from J; bases not matched to a gene: 9. The length of the CDR3 is 12 residues. As DNA, the CDR3 is TGTGCCAGCACGGGGGGGTCGTGGGATCAGTACTTC. Translated, it gives CASTGGSWDQYF.

The rearrangement joins TRBV5-1 to TRBJ1-1, with D hard to call. The CDR3 has 15 residues. Trimming removed 4 bases at V and 1 base at J, with 14 bases between. Germline loops: CDR1 SGHRS, CDR2 YFSETQ. The CDR3 reads CASSPSGHSNTEAFF. Here the CDR3 DNA reads TGCGCCAGCAGCCCCAGTGGGCACTCGAACACTGAAGCTTTCTTT.

This chain connects TRBV28 to TRBJ2-5; no reliable D call. Germline values: CDR1 MDHEN, CDR2 SYDVKM. The CDR3 has 14 residues. Trimming pared 2 bases from V and 1 base from J, leaving 8 bases between. In nucleotides, the CDR3 is TGTGCCAGCAGTTTACAGGCCCCCCAAGAGACCCAGTACTTC. Encoded protein: CASSLQAPQETQYF.

This rearrangement joins TRBV10-2 to TRBJ2-2; the D gene is possibly TRBD1 (7 bases). The CDR3 has 18 residues. Germline V gene data show CDR1 as WSHSY and CDR2 as SAAADI. The ends were cut back, 3 bases at V and 4 bases at J, with 21 bases in the middle. The CDR3 DNA reads as TGCGCCAGCAGTGATGGGGAGACAGGGAGGAGTAGCACCGGGGAGCTGTTTTTT. Encoded protein: CASSDGETGRSSTGELFF.

About this clone itself: One end of the junction fails to match germline, which may point to a read error. The V gene is TRBV19, the J gene TRBJ2-5; D is unclear. This CDR3 contains 10 residues. Germline-derived CDR1 and CDR2 are LNHDA and SQIVND (reference sequence). The CDR3 loop is CASSIGWLDF. DNA of the CDR3: TGTGCCAGTAGTATTGGTTGGCTTGACTTC.

The rearrangement joins TRBV11-2 to TRBJ2-5; TRBD2 matches at 10 bases. The CDR3 is 16 residues long. Germline CDR1 and CDR2: SGHAT and FQNNGV. V shed 0 bases and J 2 bases; nucleotides not matched to a gene: 3. CDR3 loop: CASSLDLAGAQETQYF. The CDR3 DNA reads TGTGCCAGCAGCTTAGATCTAGCGGGGGCTCAAGAGACCCAGTACTTC.

J is TRBJ2-7 and V is TRBV2; 8 bases are shared with TRBD1. CDR3 length: 13 residues. Germline CDR1 is SNHLY and CDR2 is FYNNEI. J lost 6 bases, V lost 3 bases, and 4 bases had no gene match. CDR3 in DNA: TGTGCCAGCAGTGAGGACAGGGTTCGCGAGCAGTACTTC. Protein sequence: CASSEDRVREQYF.

The chain is built from TRBV6-5 and TRBJ1-2; D possibly corresponds to TRBD1 (5 bases). Germline-derived CDR1 and CDR2 are MNHEY and SVGAGI. Trimming removed 6 bases at V and 8 bases at J, with 16 bases between. The CDR3 loop spans 13 amino acids. The CDR3 is CASSRGSGEGYTF. CDR3 in DNA: TGTGCCAGCAGCCGGGGGTCCGGAGAAGGCTACACCTTC.

V gene TRBV25-1 combines with J gene TRBJ2-7; D not resolved. V was trimmed by 4 bases and J by 5 bases, leaving 24 bases between them. The CDR3 contains 17 residues. The V gene's germline CDR1 is MGHDK and CDR2 SYGVNS. CDR3 DNA sequence: TGTGCCAGCAGTGGGCACCCTGTTGGGCTTTCAGTTGACGAGCAGTACTTC. Protein sequence: CASSGHPVGLSVDEQYF.

This chain links TRBV6-5 with TRBJ2-1; no reliable D call. This CDR3 region has 14 residues. Germline V CDR1 and CDR2: MNHEY, SVGAGI. Trimming stripped 0 bases from V and 6 bases from J, with 9 bases between. The CDR3 DNA follows: TGTGCCAGCAGTTACTCGAGTAGAACCAATGAGCAGTTCTTC. Its protein is CASSYSSRTNEQFF.

The chain combines TRBV6-5 with TRBJ2-2, with a possible D match to TRBD1 (6 bases). The CDR3 loop spans 14 amino acids. From germline, CDR1 is MNHEY and CDR2 SVGAGI. Trimming shortened V by 8 bases and J by 1 base, and 11 bases separated the two germline ends. The CDR3, as DNA: TGTGCCAGCGGGGGACACCAGAACACCGGGGAGCTGTTTTTT. Encoded protein: CASGGHQNTGELFF.

In its sample, this clone was seen once. The chain uses TRBV4-1 and TRBJ2-1; 15 positions agree with TRBD2. CDR1 and CDR2 from the germline V gene are MGHRA and YSYEKL. CDR3 size: 19 residues. V lost 4 bases and J lost 1; bases outside the gene matches: 8. CDR3 protein: CASSPRTSGGALSYNEQFF. The CDR3 nucleotides are TGCGCCAGCAGCCCCCGGACTAGCGGGGGGGCCTTATCCTACAATGAGCAGTTCTTC.

CDR3 protein: CASSLVGAGELFF. Here the CDR3 DNA reads TGTGCCAGCAGTTTGGTAGGGGCCGGGGAGCTGTTTTTT. The chain couples TRBV28 to TRBJ2-2; TRBD1 is a possible D gene (5 bases). V was clipped by 3 bases and J by 6 bases, with 8 bases between them. The CDR3 is made up of 13 amino acids. Per the germline V gene, CDR1 is MDHEN and CDR2 is SYDVKM.

This chain joins TRBV5-1 and TRBJ1-1; 8 bases align to TRBD1. Germline loops: CDR1 SGHRS, CDR2 YFSETQ. Trimming at V came to 2 bases and at J to 1 base, leaving 4 bases not matched to a gene. This CDR3 is built from 15 residues. The CDR3 bases are TGCGCCAGCAGCTTCCTACAGGGGGGGAACACTGAAGCTTTCTTT. Amino acids: CASSFLQGGNTEAFF.

This clone was counted between two and nine times. CDR3 nucleotide sequence: TGTGCCAGCAGCCAGGGGGGACCTCTTACCTACGAGCAGTACTTC. This sequence encodes CASSQGGPLTYEQYF. J is TRBJ2-7 and V is TRBV6-5, with a tentative D call TRBD1 (7 bases). V shed 6 bases and J shed 2 bases, with 17 bases lying between them. The length of the CDR3 is 15 residues. Looked up from germline, CDR1 is MNHEY and CDR2 is SVGAGI.

The chain recombines TRBV3-1 (or the pseudogene TRBV3-2) with TRBJ1-4; TRBD1 matches 7 bases. The V gene's germline CDR1 is LGHDT and CDR2 YNNKEL (reference sequence). The CDR3 extends over 13 amino acids. V lost 6 bases to trimming and J lost 8 bases; unmatched junction nucleotides: 6. The CDR3, as DNA: TGTGCCAGCAGTCGACAGGGCGAAGAAAAACTGTTTTTT. It is translated as CASSRQGEEKLFF.

This chain uses TRBV5-1 with TRBJ2-3, with 11 bases fitting TRBD2. Germline CDR1 SGHRS, CDR2 YFSETQ. The CDR3 loop spans 18 amino acids. Trimming cost V 5 bases and J 0 bases; bases outside gene matches: 11. The CDR3 loop reads CASSFNPGTSGSTDTQYF. DNA of the CDR3: TGCGCCAGCAGTTTTAACCCCGGGACTAGCGGTAGCACAGATACGCAGTATTTT.

The rearrangement links TRBV13 to TRBJ2-6; D gene ambiguous. This CDR3 has 15 residues. The ends were cut back, 7 bases at V and 3 bases at J, with 13 bases in the middle. CDR1 and CDR2 from the germline V gene are PRHDT and FYEKMQ (reference sequence). DNA of the CDR3: TGTGCCAGCACCCTTAGCAGAGGTGGGGCCAACGTCCTGACTTTC. As protein: CASTLSRGGANVLTF.